The 28 T cell receptor beta chains below all came from one sample that was sequenced in a study of T cell responses to AZD1222 COVID-19 vaccine. Some clones are missing from TCRdb's copy, which holds only in-frame ones; the method was immunoSEQ multiplex PCR. There are just over 80,000 clones in the sample; 90% occur only once, and approximately 5.4% lies in the top ten. Material: peripheral blood, obtained on day 0 of AZD1222 vaccination. The receptors come from an adult in good health.

Concerning this clone: At the DNA level, this CDR3 is encoded by other sequences in the same sample as well. The chain employs TRBV12-3 or TRBV12-4 and TRBJ2-5; no clear D gene. CDR3 length: 11 amino acids. The V and J ends lost 4 bases and 5 bases respectively, with 5 bases between them. As DNA, the CDR3 is TGTGCCAGCAGTTCGAGGGAGACCCAGTACTTC. It is translated as CASSSRETQYF.

This clone has only one observation. The rearrangement joins TRBV7-2 to TRBJ1-2; 9 positions match TRBD1. With V trimmed by 5 bases and J by 5 bases, 12 bases remained unmatched. The CDR3 contains 16 residues. Looked up from germline, CDR1 is SGHTA and CDR2 is FQGNSA. The CDR3 reads CASSAGGDREIYGYTF. Written as DNA, the CDR3 is TGTGCCAGCAGCGCGGGGGGGGACAGGGAAATATATGGCTACACCTTC.

Worth noting for this clone: One end of the junction fails to match germline, which may point to a read error. The chain combines TRBV7-6 with TRBJ2-7; TRBD2 aligns across 10 bases. Germline-derived CDR1 and CDR2 are SGHVS and FNYEAQ. The CDR3 contains 16 residues. CDR3 nucleotides: TGTGCCAGCAGCCTAGCGGGGGAAACCGACTCCTACGAGCAGTACTTC. Translating gives CASSLAGETDSYEQYF. Together with reference TRBV7-6 and TRBJ2-7, the CDR3 gives the full variable domain: GAGVSQSPRYKVTKRGQDVALRCDPISGHVSLYWYRQALGQGPEFLTYFNYEAQQDKSGLPNDRFSAERPEGSISTLTIQRTEQRDSAMYRCASSLAGETDSYEQYFGPGTRLTVT.

Only a few counts were recorded for this clone. The sample carries other DNA sequences with the same CDR3. V is TRBV5-1 and J is TRBJ1-1; possibly TRBD1 for D (5 bases). The CDR3 contains 15 residues. Germline CDR1 SGHRS, CDR2 YFSETQ. Trimming removed 0 bases at V and 1 base at J, with 10 bases between. As DNA, the CDR3 is TGCGCCAGCAGCTTGGGGGGACGGAAGAACACTGAAGCTTTCTTT. It translates to CASSLGGRKNTEAFF.

By share, this clone ranks as medium-sized. The chain joins TRBV19 to TRBJ1-5; D not certain. The V end lost 3 bases, the J end lost 2 bases, and 11 bases lay between the germline ends. CDR1 is LNHDA and CDR2 is SQIVND in the germline V gene (reference sequence). The CDR3 has 15 residues. The CDR3 sequence: CASSMSGFGNQPQHF. The CDR3 DNA sequence: TGTGCCAGTAGTATGTCAGGATTCGGCAATCAGCCCCAGCATTTT.

This chain connects TRBV5-1 to TRBJ1-5; D is ambiguous. Germline V lookup: CDR1 SGHRS, CDR2 YFSETQ. V lost 0 bases to trimming and J lost 2 bases, with 9 bases between them. The CDR3 extends over 15 amino acids. The CDR3 nucleotides read TGCGCCAGCAGCTTGGTTTCAGGCCGCAATCAGCCCCAGCATTTT. It codes for CASSLVSGRNQPQHF.

CDR3 sequence (DNA): TGTGCCAGCAGTTTGCTTGGGGGGCTCACTGAAGCTTTCTTT. Protein sequence: CASSLLGGLTEAFF. This chain links TRBV28 with TRBJ1-1; tentative D call: TRBD1 (6 bases). Germline loops: CDR1 MDHEN, CDR2 SYDVKM. The V and J ends lost 3 bases and 4 bases respectively, with 12 bases between them. This CDR3 comprises 14 residues.

This chain joins TRBV12-3 or TRBV12-4 and TRBJ1-2; D uncertain. The V and J ends lost 2 bases and 4 bases respectively, with 5 bases between them. This CDR3 spans 12 amino acids. In DNA, the CDR3 is TGTGCCAGCAGTTTACAGATCTATGGCTACACCTTC. Translation gives CASSLQIYGYTF.

The CDR3 region is CASIRGGVRTEAFF. As DNA, the CDR3 is TGTGCCAGTATTCGAGGGGGGGTTAGAACTGAAGCTTTCTTT. The gene calls are TRBV28 and TRBJ1-1; D may be TRBD1 (6 bases). The V gene's germline CDR1 is MDHEN and CDR2 SYDVKM. V was shortened by 9 bases and J by 5 bases, with 19 bases between the two germline ends. CDR3 size: 14 residues.

In DNA form, the CDR3 reads TGTGCCAGCAGTTTTCTACAGGGCACAGATACGCAGTATTTT. Translated, it gives CASSFLQGTDTQYF. J is TRBJ2-3 and V is TRBV28; possible D gene TRBD1, 5 bases. Trimming took 3 bases from V and 1 from J, leaving 8 bases between them. Looked up from germline, CDR1 is MDHEN and CDR2 is SYDVKM. The CDR3 contains 14 residues.

The rearrangement uses TRBV7-9 and TRBJ2-7; possibly TRBD1 or TRBD2 for D (7 bases each). The CDR3 is 14 amino acids. V was clipped by 5 bases and J by 5 bases, with 16 bases between them. Germline-derived CDR1 and CDR2 are SEHNR and FQNEAQ (reference sequence). CDR3 loop: CASSPRRGGDEQYF. The CDR3 bases are TGTGCCAGCAGCCCACGCAGGGGGGGCGACGAGCAGTACTTC.

The J gene is TRBJ1-5, the V gene TRBV6-5; 7 nucleotides agree with TRBD1. The CDR3 covers 14 residues. Trimming removed 7 bases from V and 4 bases from J; junction bases left unmatched: 7. Looked up from germline, CDR1 is MNHEY and CDR2 is SVGAGI. The CDR3 DNA sequence: TGTGCCAGCACCAAGACAGGGAATAATCAGCCCCAGCATTTT. This encodes CASTKTGNNQPQHF.

The CDR3 DNA sequence: TGCGCCAGCAGCACAGAAGCGATCTACAATGAGCAGTTCTTC. This sequence encodes CASSTEAIYNEQFF. The gene calls are TRBV5-1 and TRBJ2-1, with D unclear. The V end lost 4 bases, the J end lost 3 bases, and 11 bases lay between the germline ends. There are 14 residues in the CDR3. Germline V gives CDR1 SGHRS, CDR2 YFSETQ.

J is TRBJ2-7 and V is TRBV5-1; possibly TRBD1 or TRBD2 for D (5 bases each). The length of the CDR3 is 15 residues. With 4 bases removed from V and 4 bases from J, the gap between germline ends came to 18 bases. Germline V lookup: CDR1 SGHRS, CDR2 YFSETQ. The CDR3 DNA follows: TGCGCCAGCAGCACCGGGACGGCGAGTCGGTACGAGCAGTACTTC. Translation: CASSTGTASRYEQYF.

This clone has just one count. The chain uses TRBV5-1 and TRBJ2-7; D possibly corresponds to TRBD1 (5 bases). The CDR3 has 14 amino acids. Trimming took 5 bases from V and 6 from J, leaving 18 bases between them. The germline V gene has CDR1 SGHRS and CDR2 YFSETQ. CDR3 bases: TGCGCCAGCAGGCCCCGTCAGGGATCGGGCGAGCAGTACTTC. Its translation: CASRPRQGSGEQYF.

The chain recombines TRBV10-1 with TRBJ2-1; the match to TRBD2 covers 10 bases. The CDR3 is made up of 17 amino acids. Per germline, CDR1 WNHNN and CDR2 SYGVQD (reference sequence). The V gene end was trimmed by 0 bases and the J gene end by 7 bases; junction bases not matched to a gene: 9. The CDR3 region is CASSESASGGLGNEQFF. For the CDR3, the DNA is TGCGCCAGCAGTGAGTCGGCTAGCGGGGGCCTCGGGAATGAGCAGTTCTTC.

The chain links TRBV7-8 to TRBJ2-6; no clear D. V was shortened by 4 bases and J by 8 bases, with 6 bases between the two germline ends. The germline gives CDR1 SGHVS, CDR2 FQNEAQ. The CDR3 is 12 residues long. CDR3 coding DNA: TGTGCCAGCAGCTCTGGTACCAACGTCCTGACTTTC. It codes for CASSSGTNVLTF.

The chain links TRBV3-1 (or the pseudogene TRBV3-2) to TRBJ1-3; a possible D gene is TRBD1 (5 bases). Trimming removed 7 bases at V and 2 bases at J, with 15 bases between. Germline CDR1 LGHDT, CDR2 YNNKEL (reference sequence). The CDR3 sequence is 15 residues long. CDR3 DNA: TGTGCCAGCACCGCACAGGTGGGTACTGGAAACACCATATATTTT. Translation: CASTAQVGTGNTIYF.

The table lists this clone with a count of one. This chain uses TRBV5-1 with TRBJ1-4; D is uncertain. The V and J ends lost 4 bases and 6 bases respectively, with 16 bases between them. CDR3 length: 15 residues. From germline, CDR1 is SGHRS and CDR2 YFSETQ. The CDR3 loop reads CASSPAGQAYEKLFF. The DNA for the CDR3 is TGCGCCAGCAGCCCGGCCGGGCAGGCATATGAAAAACTGTTTTTT.

The count of this clone is one. The V call is TRBV7-9, the J call TRBJ1-2, with 8 positions matching TRBD1. The germline V gene encodes CDR1 SEHNR and CDR2 FQNEAQ (reference sequence). The CDR3 consists of 14 residues. The junction had 6 bases not matched to a gene; V was cut back by 1 base and J by 8 bases. CDR3 sequence reads: CASSLDGRGQGYTF. CDR3 nucleotides: TGTGCCAGCAGCTTAGACGGCAGGGGGCAGGGCTACACCTTC. The whole variable domain, remainder taken from reference TRBV7-9 and TRBJ1-2, is DTGVSQNPRHKITKRGQNVTFRCDPISEHNRLYWYRQTLGQGPEFLTYFQNEAQLEKSRLLSDRFSAERPKGSFSTLEIQRTEQGDSAMYLCASSLDGRGQGYTFGSGTRLTVV.

The CDR3 loop is CASSTPGLPGEEQYF. The CDR3 DNA reads TGTGCCAGCAGCACTCCGGGACTGCCCGGGGAAGAGCAGTACTTC. This chain connects TRBV13 to TRBJ2-7, with a tentative D call TRBD2 (6 bases). Trimming pared 5 bases from V and 7 bases from J, leaving 21 bases between. CDR3 size: 15 residues. Per the germline V gene, CDR1 is PRHDT and CDR2 is FYEKMQ (reference sequence).

This clone was observed a single time. V gene TRBV7-2 combines with J gene TRBJ1-1, with 8 nucleotides matching TRBD1. This CDR3 region has 16 residues. CDR1 and CDR2 (germline): SGHTA, FQGNSA. V shed 0 bases, J shed 1 base, and the junction held 4 bases outside the gene matches. The DNA for the CDR3 is TGTGCCAGCAGCTTAGCCCCGACAGGGGCGAACACTGAAGCTTTCTTT. The encoded protein is CASSLAPTGANTEAFF.

V gene TRBV3-1 (or the pseudogene TRBV3-2) combines with J gene TRBJ1-2; TRBD1 aligns across 10 bases. Germline lookup yields CDR1 LGHDT and CDR2 YNNKEL (reference sequence). The length of the CDR3 is 14 residues. V shed 4 bases and J 8 bases; nucleotides not matched to a gene: 7. CDR3 residues: CASSREDRGYGYTF. CDR3 coding DNA: TGTGCCAGCAGCCGGGAGGACAGGGGGTACGGCTACACCTTC.

This chain joins TRBV21-1 and TRBJ2-7. TRBV21-1 represents a pseudogene. This CDR3 region has 14 residues. The CDR3 region has the DNA TGTGCCAGCAGCAAAGCGGGGTCCCCCTACGAGCAGTACTTC. Translating it yields CASSKAGSPYEQYF.

This clone has more than one count but fewer than ten. J is TRBJ2-3 and V is TRBV6-4; 7 bases match TRBD1. CDR1 MRHNA and CDR2 SNTAGT come from the germline V gene. After removal of 3 bases from V and 1 base from J, the junction contained 4 bases not matched to a gene. The CDR3 runs 15 residues. Written as DNA, the CDR3 is TGTGCCAGCAGTGAGTCCGGGACAGGCACAGATACGCAGTATTTT. Protein sequence: CASSESGTGTDTQYF.

The V call is TRBV7-6, the J call TRBJ1-1; a possible D gene is TRBD1 (6 bases). The CDR3 runs to 15 residues. V lost 5 bases and J 2 bases, leaving 15 bases between the germline ends. CDR1 is SGHVS, CDR2 FNYEAQ, per germline. CDR3 amino acids: CASSPNPGENTEAFF. The CDR3 region has the DNA TGTGCCAGCAGCCCCAACCCAGGGGAAAACACTGAAGCTTTCTTT.

For the CDR3, the DNA is TGTGCCAGCAGCCGACCGCCGGGACAGTGGGGCTACACCTTC. Translating gives CASSRPPGQWGYTF. The rearrangement uses TRBV11-2 and TRBJ1-2; 7 bases are a match to TRBD1. Germline CDR1 and CDR2: SGHAT and FQNNGV. V trimming: 5 bases; J trimming: 8 bases; junction bases outside the gene matches: 11. CDR3 length equals 14 residues.

The V gene is TRBV5-1, the J gene TRBJ1-2; D is uncertain. The CDR3 extends over 18 amino acids. Trimming stripped 0 bases from V and 5 bases from J, with 23 bases between. Germline values: CDR1 SGHRS, CDR2 YFSETQ. CDR3 bases: TGCGCCAGCAGCTTGGAGAGTCCAGATACCCCGGGAGGTTATGGCTACACCTTC. The encoded protein is CASSLESPDTPGGYGYTF.